This passage covers 32 T cell receptor beta chains from one sample sequenced in a study of cytomegalovirus exposure and HLA in healthy donors. Vbeta (60) and Jbeta (13) primers were used in the PCR. Only in-frame clones appear in the TCRdb table, and some are missing; sequencing was by immunoSEQ multiplex PCR. The data hold a few hundred thousand clones, with roughly 80% observed a single time. Input material: PBMCs. These receptor sequences come from a girl aged 5-17 years in good health and CMV-seronegative.

This clone occurred once. The chain links TRBV2 to TRBJ2-1, with TRBD1 matching 11 bases. From germline, CDR1 is SNHLY and CDR2 FYNNEI. CDR3 length: 15 amino acids. J gave up 9 bases and V 6 bases, and 10 bases lay outside the gene matches. This CDR3 is CASRPLDRGRGEQFF. In DNA, the CDR3 is TGTGCCAGCAGGCCCCTGGACAGGGGGCGCGGTGAGCAGTTCTTC.

The V call is TRBV6-6, the J call TRBJ2-5; 9 bases fit TRBD1. The J call may be incorrect, as the DNA end agrees better with TRBJ2-7. The CDR3 totals 13 residues. Germline lookup yields CDR1 MNHNY and CDR2 SVGAGI (reference sequence). CDR3 DNA sequence: TGTGCCAGCACCCAAGACAGGGGGGACGAGCAGTACTTC. It is translated as CASTQDRGDEQYF.

The chain uses TRBV5-6 and TRBJ1-2; a weak D match, TRBD1 (6 bases). The CDR3 is 12 amino acids. Germline V gene lookup returns CDR1 SGHDT and CDR2 YYEEEE. V was trimmed by 2 bases and J by 7 bases, leaving 9 bases between them. DNA for the CDR3: TGTGCCAGCAGCTTCACAGGGATTGGCTACACCTTC. Encoded protein: CASSFTGIGYTF.

V usage is TRBV4-2 and J usage is TRBJ2-5; maybe TRBD1 (6 bases). The DNA end is a closer match to TRBJ2-7, so the J assignment may be wrong. The CDR3 runs to 16 residues. Germline V gene lookup returns CDR1 LGHNA and CDR2 YNFKEQ. In DNA form, the CDR3 reads TGTGCCAGCAGCCAATCGCCCAGGGGAAGCTCCTACGAGCAGTACTTC. Its translation: CASSQSPRGSSYEQYF.

The V call is TRBV6-1, the J call TRBJ2-5, with 11 positions matching TRBD2. CDR1 MNHNS and CDR2 SASEGT come from the germline V gene. Trimming at V came to 2 bases and at J to 1 base, leaving 3 bases not matched to a gene. This CDR3 region has 16 residues. CDR3 residues: CASSENSGGGQETQYF. The CDR3 DNA is TGTGCCAGCAGTGAAAATAGCGGGGGGGGCCAAGAGACCCAGTACTTC.

This chain joins TRBV4-1 and TRBJ2-7; 9 bases agree with TRBD1. CDR1 and CDR2 from the germline V gene are MGHRA and YSYEKL. This CDR3 has 14 residues. Germline trimming cut 3 bases from V and 2 bases from J; bases unmatched to any gene: 2. The CDR3 is CASSHRQGAYEQYF. CDR3 DNA: TGCGCCAGCAGCCACCGACAGGGGGCCTACGAGCAGTACTTC.

Here the CDR3 DNA reads TGTGCCAGCAGCCAAGATTGGCTCTCCGGGTCCGAGCAGTACTTC. Protein product: CASSQDWLSGSEQYF. The rearrangement joins TRBV4-2 to TRBJ2-5; D ambiguous. The closer fit of TRBJ2-7 to the DNA end suggests the J call may be wrong. The CDR3 has 15 amino acids. Germline loops: CDR1 LGHNA, CDR2 YNFKEQ.

The chain employs TRBV6-1 and TRBJ1-4; D gene unclear. Germline-derived CDR1 and CDR2 are MNHNS and SASEGT. The CDR3 covers 17 residues. Trimming pared 4 bases from V and 5 bases from J, leaving 20 bases between. CDR3 bases: TGTGCCAGCAGTGGCGGCTTCCGGGTCGCTCTAAATGAAAAACTGTTTTTT. Its translation is CASSGGFRVALNEKLFF.

This clone was observed a single time. This chain joins TRBV5-1 and TRBJ1-4; possible D gene TRBD1, 5 bases. The CDR3 sequence is 16 residues long. V lost 0 bases to trimming and J lost 5 bases, with 14 bases between them. The germline CDR1 and CDR2 sequences are SGHRS and YFSETQ. For the CDR3, the DNA is TGCGCCAGCAGCTTGGTTGGGCAGGGAGGAAATGAAAAACTGTTTTTT. It encodes CASSLVGQGGNEKLFF.

J is TRBJ1-3 and V is TRBV4-3; D gene uncertain. Trimming took off 0 bases at V and 0 bases at J, with 9 bases between the two ends. The CDR3 is made up of 16 amino acids. Germline lookup yields CDR1 LGHNA and CDR2 YSLEER. DNA for the CDR3: TGCGCCAGCAGCCAAGATTACTCGTACTCTGGAAACACCATATATTTT. Translated: CASSQDYSYSGNTIYF.

The J gene is TRBJ1-3, the V gene TRBV7-2, with D possibly being TRBD1 (5 bases). V dropped 5 bases and J dropped 0 bases, with 17 bases sitting between them. Germline V gives CDR1 SGHTA, CDR2 FQGNSA. The CDR3 has 17 residues. The CDR3 loop reads CASSPGTPTLSGNTIYF. The CDR3 DNA is TGTGCCAGCAGCCCCGGGACTCCAACTCTCTCTGGAAACACCATATATTTT.

A word on this clone: One end of the junction does not line up with germline, which may come from a read error. The gene calls are TRBV7-9 and TRBJ2-1; D is possibly TRBD2 (6 bases). Germline CDR1 SEHNR, CDR2 FQNEAQ (reference sequence). The CDR3 consists of 12 residues. The CDR3 DNA reads TGTTCCAGCAGCTTAGCCGGGAGTGAGCAGTTCTTC. Residues: CSSSLAGSEQFF.

The chain carries TRBV4-3 and TRBJ2-3; the D gene is possibly TRBD2 (6 bases). Germline CDR1 and CDR2: LGHNA and YSLEER. The CDR3 has 17 amino acids. V was shortened by 0 bases and J by 3 bases, with 16 bases between the two germline ends. As DNA, the CDR3 is TGCGCCAGCAGCCAAGATTCGGGGAGGCAGAATACAGATACGCAGTATTTT. It codes for CASSQDSGRQNTDTQYF.

The rearrangement links TRBV7-9 to TRBJ1-1; 8 bases line up with TRBD1. The germline V gene encodes CDR1 SEHNR and CDR2 FQNEAQ (reference sequence). The CDR3 is made up of 15 amino acids. Trimming cost V 5 bases and J 5 bases; bases outside gene matches: 10. CDR3 DNA: TGTGCCAGCAGCCAGAGGACAGGGCTGGGGACTGAAGCTTTCTTT. It codes for CASSQRTGLGTEAFF.

The table lists this clone with a count of one. J is TRBJ1-5 and V is TRBV6-5; D is uncertain. The length of the CDR3 is 14 residues. Germline-derived CDR1 and CDR2 are MNHEY and SVGAGI. Trimming removed 5 bases at V and 1 base at J, with 9 bases between. Here the CDR3 reads CASSPTQSNQPQHF. The DNA of the CDR3 is TGTGCCAGCAGTCCGACACAAAGCAATCAGCCCCAGCATTTT.

The J gene is TRBJ1-1, the V gene TRBV28; 8 bases map to TRBD1. V was clipped by 5 bases and J by 3 bases; unmatched bases: 14. The CDR3 is made up of 17 amino acids. Per the germline V gene, CDR1 is MDHEN and CDR2 is SYDVKM. In DNA form, the CDR3 reads TGTGCCAGCAGTGTGGTTTTCAGGGGGCTAGCGGACACTGAAGCTTTCTTT. This gives the protein CASSVVFRGLADTEAFF. Looking up the rest from reference TRBV28 and TRBJ1-1 gives the full variable domain: DVKVTQSSRYLVKRTGEKVFLECVQDMDHENMFWYRQDPGLGLRLIYFSYDVKMKEKGDIPEGYSVSREKKERFSLILESASTNQTSMYLCASSVVFRGLADTEAFFGQGTRLTVV.

The V call is TRBV28, the J call TRBJ1-4, with D tentatively TRBD1 (5 bases). This CDR3 has 16 amino acids. Germline lookup yields CDR1 MDHEN and CDR2 SYDVKM. V dropped 3 bases and J dropped 7 bases, with 18 bases sitting between them. CDR3 amino acids: CASSFIRGTPGEKLFF. The DNA of the CDR3 is TGTGCCAGCAGTTTTATCCGCGGGACGCCGGGTGAAAAACTGTTTTTT. Combining the CDR3 with reference TRBV28 and TRBJ1-4 gives the whole variable domain DVKVTQSSRYLVKRTGEKVFLECVQDMDHENMFWYRQDPGLGLRLIYFSYDVKMKEKGDIPEGYSVSREKKERFSLILESASTNQTSMYLCASSFIRGTPGEKLFFGSGTQLSVL.

The CDR3 loop reads CASSQDGRAAGSSYNEQFF. The CDR3 bases are TGCGCCAGCAGCCAAGACGGGAGGGCGGCAGGAAGCTCCTACAATGAGCAGTTCTTC. The rearrangement joins TRBV4-1 to TRBJ2-1, with 8 bases that match TRBD2. V lost 0 bases to trimming and J lost 0 bases; unmatched junction nucleotides: 10. Germline V CDR1 and CDR2: MGHRA, YSYEKL. The CDR3 spans 19 residues.

The gene calls are TRBV19 and TRBJ2-1; 10 nucleotides align to TRBD2. CDR3 length: 16 residues. Trimming removed 5 bases from V and 7 bases from J; junction bases left unmatched: 11. Germline loops: CDR1 LNHDA, CDR2 SQIVND (reference sequence). The DNA for the CDR3 is TGTGCCAGTAGTCCACGTGGAGCGGGAGGGATGAATGAGCAGTTCTTC. Its protein product is CASSPRGAGGMNEQFF. Variable domain in full (rest from reference TRBV19 and TRBJ2-1): DGGITQSPKYLFRKEGQNVTLSCEQNLNHDAMYWYRQDPGQGLRLIYYSQIVNDFQKGDIAEGYSVSREKKESFPLTVTSAQKNPTAFYLCASSPRGAGGMNEQFFGPGTRLTVL.

The J gene is TRBJ1-1, the V gene TRBV15, with D perhaps TRBD1 (5 bases). The length of the CDR3 is 12 residues. Trimming removed 8 bases from V and 3 bases from J, with 10 bases in between. CDR1 LNHNV and CDR2 YYDKDF come from the germline V gene (reference sequence). CDR3 protein: CATSKGDTEAFF. CDR3 in DNA: TGTGCCACCTCTAAAGGGGACACTGAAGCTTTCTTT.

The chain combines TRBV7-6 with TRBJ2-3; 7 positions agree with TRBD1. J was trimmed by 1 base and V by 3 bases; bases with no gene match: 16. Germline V lookup: CDR1 SGHVS, CDR2 FNYEAQ. The CDR3 is 19 amino acids. The CDR3, as DNA: TGTGCCAGCAGCTTTTTAATGACAGGGAGTCGTGTTGGCACAGATACGCAGTATTTT. Amino acids: CASSFLMTGSRVGTDTQYF.

This clone came up once. CDR3 DNA sequence: TGTGCCAGCAGCTTAGGGACAGGGCGGGCCACCGGGGAGCTGTTTTTT. Its protein product is CASSLGTGRATGELFF. The genes are TRBV7-9 and TRBJ2-2; 8 positions agree with TRBD1. The CDR3 spans 16 residues. In germline, CDR1 is SEHNR, CDR2 FQNEAQ (reference sequence). Trimming removed 1 base from V and 4 bases from J; junction bases left unmatched: 5.

The chain uses TRBV4-3 and TRBJ1-1; TRBD1 might be the D (6 bases). Germline V CDR1 and CDR2: LGHNA, YSLEER. The germline V and J ends were trimmed by 1 base and 3 bases, with 9 bases remaining between them. CDR3 length equals 14 residues. The CDR3 is CASSQAHRDTEAFF. CDR3 DNA: TGCGCCAGCAGCCAAGCCCACAGGGACACTGAAGCTTTCTTT.

The rearrangement uses TRBV28 and TRBJ1-2, with TRBD1 matching over 11 bases. Germline V gene data show CDR1 as MDHEN and CDR2 as SYDVKM. V trimming: 10 bases; J trimming: 1 base; junction bases outside the gene matches: 14. The CDR3 runs 17 residues. The CDR3 protein is CAIPGQGVNQGNYGYTF. The CDR3 nucleotides read TGTGCCATTCCGGGACAGGGGGTTAATCAGGGTAACTATGGCTACACCTTC.

The chain joins TRBV7-2 to TRBJ2-5, with no clear D. Trimming left V 2 bases short and J 2 bases short, with 9 bases between. The CDR3 consists of 14 residues. CDR1 SGHTA and CDR2 FQGNSA come from the germline V gene. The CDR3 region has the DNA TGTGCCAGCAGCTTATCGGCAGGTCAAGAGACCCAGTACTTC. It encodes CASSLSAGQETQYF.

The chain links TRBV9 to TRBJ2-1; 10 nucleotides agree with TRBD2. This CDR3 is 15 amino acids long. Trimming removed 5 bases from V and 8 bases from J; junction bases left unmatched: 10. Germline lookup yields CDR1 SGDLS and CDR2 YYNGEE. The CDR3 reads CASSTKAGGRDEQFF. CDR3 nucleotide sequence: TGTGCCAGCAGTACTAAAGCGGGGGGGCGGGATGAGCAGTTCTTC.

This chain connects TRBV19 to TRBJ2-1; TRBD2 matches 8 bases. J gave up 3 bases and V 5 bases, and 6 bases lay outside the gene matches. CDR1 and CDR2 from the germline V gene are LNHDA and SQIVND (reference sequence). The CDR3 covers 15 residues. This chain's CDR3 is CASSVTSGDYNEQFF. The CDR3 DNA is TGTGCCAGTAGTGTTACTAGCGGAGACTACAATGAGCAGTTCTTC.

The genes are TRBV18 and TRBJ2-7; weak D call: TRBD2 (5 bases). The CDR3 consists of 14 residues. V lost 2 bases and J 3 bases, leaving 11 bases between the germline ends. Germline V gives CDR1 KGHSH, CDR2 LQKENI. CDR3 sequence reads: CASSPRGSYYEQYF. In nucleotides, the CDR3 is TGTGCCAGCTCACCAAGAGGGAGTTACTACGAGCAGTACTTC.

The CDR3 coding sequence is TGTGCCAGCAGCTTAAGGGGTCGGGGGGGACAAGGGGAGACCCAGTACTTC. Its protein product is CASSLRGRGGQGETQYF. This rearrangement joins TRBV7-6 to TRBJ2-5, with 8 nucleotides matching TRBD2. Germline lookup yields CDR1 SGHVS and CDR2 FNYEAQ. The CDR3 runs 17 residues. V trimming: 2 bases; J trimming: 5 bases; junction bases outside the gene matches: 13.

This sequence joins TRBV25-1 and TRBJ2-7, with D unresolved. V shed 4 bases and J shed 3 bases, with 13 bases lying between them. This CDR3 contains 14 residues. The germline V gene has CDR1 MGHDK and CDR2 SYGVNS. CDR3 nucleotides: TGTGCCAGCAGTGGTCAGATAGCAGACTACGAGCAGTACTTC. Amino acids: CASSGQIADYEQYF.

The V call is TRBV28, the J call TRBJ1-3, with D hard to call. Germline CDR1 MDHEN, CDR2 SYDVKM. There are 13 residues in the CDR3. Between the trimmed V and J ends, which lost 4 bases and 1 base, there was a span of 5 bases. The CDR3 nucleotides are TGTGCCAGCAGTTCCCATTCTGGAAACACCATATATTTT. This sequence encodes CASSSHSGNTIYF.

This clone was seen more than once but under ten times. The chain recombines TRBV14 with TRBJ1-2, with no clear D. This CDR3 contains 13 residues. Germline CDR1 SGHDN, CDR2 FVKESK. Trimming removed 1 base from V and 8 bases from J, with 11 bases in between. CDR3 nucleotide sequence: TGTGCCAGCAGCCAAGTTGAGGCCGGGGGCTACACCTTC. As protein: CASSQVEAGGYTF.